The rows below give T cell receptor beta chains drawn from one sample of a study of T cells in localized non-small cell lung cancer. Repertoires were generated with immunoSEQ multiplex PCR, while TCRdb's copy carries only in-frame clones and drops some. The repertoire has roughly 53,000 clones, approximately 80% of them found once; the top ten carry about 18%. The material sequenced was peripheral blood mononuclear cells, taken before any cancer treatment. These receptors came from a man aged 35 to 69 with stage III lung adenocarcinoma. CDR3s include the opening cysteine and the closing phenylalanine or tryptophan. The D gene is left open where the match is weak. The size of a clone is reported for some rows only, either as once, few or many, or as a class for expanded clones.

j_call clone_size v_call d_call cdr3_nt cdr3_aa
TRBJ1-2 once TRBV11-2 . TGTGCCAGCAGCTTAGAGCCACCTGGGGACTATGGCTACACCTTC CASSLEPPGDYGYTF
TRBJ1-4 . TRBV15 TRBD1 TGTGCCACCAGCAGAGATTTGAGGGACAGTCTGTTTTTT CATSRDLRDSLFF
TRBJ1-5 few TRBV2 . TGTGCCAGCAGTGAGATTATACGCATTAGCAATCAGCCCCAGCATTTT CASSEIIRISNQPQHF
TRBJ2-2 . TRBV7-3 TRBD2 TGTGCCAGCAGCTTAGGGACTAGCGGACCCGGGGAGCTGTTTTTT CASSLGTSGPGELFF
TRBJ2-2 once TRBV19 TRBD2 TGTGCCAGTCGGGAGGGGAACACCGGGGAGCTGTTTTTT CASREGNTGELFF
TRBJ2-7 . TRBV6-6 . TGTGCCAGCAGTTACACCGGGTCTACGACCGAGCAGTACTTC CASSYTGSTTEQYF
TRBJ2-2 . TRBV10-3 . TGTGCCATCAGTGAGTCAGGGGCCGTGATGACCGGGGAGCTGTTTTTT CAISESGAVMTGELFF
TRBJ2-7 . TRBV5-4 . TGTGCCAGCAGCTTGTGGTCCTACGAGCAGTACTTC CASSLWSYEQYF
TRBJ2-3 once TRBV6-1 TRBD2 TGTGCCAGCAGTGAATGGCTAGCGGGGGGAGGCGATACGCAGTATTTT CASSEWLAGGGDTQYF
TRBJ1-2 . TRBV9 . TGTGCCAGCAGCGTAGAAGCTGGCAACTATGGCTACACCTTC CASSVEAGNYGYTF
TRBJ1-5 . TRBV7-2 . TGTGCCAGCAGCTTCCAGGGCCTGAATCAGCCCCAGCATTTT CASSFQGLNQPQHF
TRBJ2-2 once TRBV9 TRBD1 TGTGCCAGCAGCTTCGGGACAGGGCCCACCGGGGAGCTGTTTTTT CASSFGTGPTGELFF
TRBJ1-5 . TRBV4-3 . TGCGCCAGCAGCCAAGAAAGCAATCAGCCCCAGCATTTT CASSQESNQPQHF
TRBJ2-7 . TRBV27 TRBD2 TGTGCCAGCAGTTTCTCAGCGGGGGGTCTCTACGAGCAGTACTTC CASSFSAGGLYEQYF
TRBJ2-2 . TRBV5-4 . TGTGCCAGCAGCTTGCTGGAAAACACCGGGGAGCTGTTTTTT CASSLLENTGELFF
TRBJ2-7 . TRBV5-1 . TGCGCCAGCAGTCTGGGGGCCGTAGAGCAGTACTTC CASSLGAVEQYF
TRBJ2-7 . TRBV7-9 . TGTGCCAGCAGCGGCCTCCCAAGCTCCTACGAGCAGTACTTC CASSGLPSSYEQYF
TRBJ1-5 . TRBV6-1 . TGTGCCAGCAGTGATCCCGGGGGAGGAATCGGCAATCAGCCCCAGCATTTT CASSDPGGGIGNQPQHF
TRBJ2-1 few TRBV7-4 . TGTGCCAGCAGCCCCCCCCCTCTAGTCCCCAGGGGCGATGAGCAGTTCTTC CASSPPPLVPRGDEQFF
TRBJ2-1 . TRBV19 TRBD1 TGTGCCAGTAGTATTGGACAGGGTAGCTACAATGAGCAGTTCTTC CASSIGQGSYNEQFF
TRBJ2-3 . TRBV6-1 . TGTGCCAGCTCTTCCACAGATACGCAGTATTTT CASSSTDTQYF
TRBJ2-7 . TRBV6-4 . TGTGCCAGCAGTGATCTCCCGGGAGCCGAGCAGTACTTC CASSDLPGAEQYF
TRBJ2-3 . TRBV6-4 . TGTGCCAGCAGGATCCGGCGGGGCGGGGAGGCGGATACGCAGTATTTT CASRIRRGGEADTQYF
TRBJ1-5 . TRBV27 . TGTGCCAGCAGTTTAGACCAGAGTCAGCCCCAGCATTTT CASSLDQSQPQHF
TRBJ2-1 . TRBV5-1 TRBD2 TGCGCCAGCAGCTTCAGTTTAGCGGGGGGAAATGAGCAGTTCTTC CASSFSLAGGNEQFF
TRBJ1-5 few TRBV27 . TGTGCCAGCAGTTTTTCTAGCAATCAGCCCCAGCATTTT CASSFSSNQPQHF
TRBJ1-1 . TRBV6-5 . TGTGCCAGCAGTTACTCACAGGCTAACACTGAAGCTTTCTTT CASSYSQANTEAFF
TRBJ2-5 . TRBV10-3 . TGTGCCATCAGTGAAGAAGGGGAGGCGCAAGAGACCCAGTACTTC CAISEEGEAQETQYF
TRBJ1-1 . TRBV4-1 . TGCGCCAGCAGCCAAGAGCCAGCGAACACTGAAGCTTTCTTT CASSQEPANTEAFF
TRBJ2-2 few TRBV7-9 . TGTGCCAGCAGCCAACTCACCCTAGTATCCGGGGAGCTGTTTTTT CASSQLTLVSGELFF
TRBJ1-2 . TRBV19 . TGTGCCAGTAGTATTAAGGGGAGTGGTAACTATGGCTACACCTTC CASSIKGSGNYGYTF
TRBJ1-1 . TRBV28 TRBD1 TGTGCCACCAACACAGGGGGGAACACTGAAGCTTTCTTT CATNTGGNTEAFF
TRBJ1-3 . TRBV9 . TGTGCCAGCAGCGAACCCGGAAACACCATATATTTT CASSEPGNTIYF
TRBJ2-3 few TRBV11-2 TRBD2 TGTGCCAGCAGCTTTCTTCTTACTAGCGGGGGATCAGATACGCAGTATTTT CASSFLLTSGGSDTQYF
TRBJ1-1 once TRBV10-3 . TGTGCCATCAGTGAGATAGGGCAGGGAGGCACTGAAGCTTTCTTT CAISEIGQGGTEAFF
TRBJ2-7 . TRBV15 . TGTGCCACCAGCCAATACGACAGGGACTCCGAGCAGTACTTC CATSQYDRDSEQYF
TRBJ2-7 once TRBV7-9 . TGTGCCAGCAGCTTTCCCCACTCTTACGAGCAGTACTTC CASSFPHSYEQYF
TRBJ2-7 . TRBV4-3 TRBD1 TGCGCCAGCAGCCTCGGACAGGGGGAAACCTACGAGCAGTACTTC CASSLGQGETYEQYF
TRBJ2-2 few TRBV7-3 . TGTGCCAGCAGCTTAGGTGGTAGATCCGGGGAGCTGTTTTTT CASSLGGRSGELFF